These 21 T cell receptor beta chains originate from one sample sequenced in a study of blood T cell repertoires in COVID-19 (dated by TCRdb to the early 2020s). Library method: the immunoSEQ multiplex PCR assay. This immuneACCESS table, as held by TCRdb, lists in-frame sequences with V and J called but not all clones. Of the missing ones, under half trace to an unresolved V gene in checked studies; the others have no known cause. For this sample the table gives 250,000 to 350,000 clones, of which 88% were detected only once. The ten largest make up about 10% of the sample. The sequencing sample was made of peripheral blood. The source is a young woman with COVID-19, enrolled during active disease.

The chain links TRBV5-1 to TRBJ1-1; 7 bases map to TRBD1. V lost 0 bases, J lost 3 bases, and 5 bases stayed unmatched. CDR1 and CDR2 (germline): SGHRS, YFSETQ. The CDR3 spans 15 residues. CDR3 DNA sequence: TGCGCCAGCAGCTTGGTTCAGGGGGTGGACACTGAAGCTTTCTTT. Its translation is CASSLVQGVDTEAFF.

This chain's CDR3 is CASSPGQTSYEQYF. In DNA form, the CDR3 reads TGTGCCAGCAGCCCCGGACAGACCTCCTACGAGCAGTACTTC. The rearrangement joins TRBV9 to TRBJ2-7, with D tentatively TRBD1 (6 bases). This CDR3 is 14 amino acids long. CDR1 is SGDLS, CDR2 YYNGEE, per germline. Trimming cost V 4 bases and J 0 bases, with 11 bases left between them.

The rearrangement joins TRBV12-3 or TRBV12-4 to TRBJ2-7; D gene unclear. The CDR3 has 11 amino acids. V was shortened by 4 bases and J by 5 bases, with 6 bases between the two germline ends. The CDR3 protein is CASSSTNEQYF. The CDR3 DNA reads as TGTGCCAGCAGTTCTACGAACGAGCAGTACTTC.

This clone has a handful of counts. The genes are TRBV4-2 and TRBJ2-3, with 11 bases matching TRBD1. The junction had 1 base not matched to a gene; V was cut back by 4 bases and J by 4 bases. Germline V gene sequence: CDR1 LGHNA, CDR2 YNFKEQ. The CDR3 consists of 14 residues. CDR3 sequence reads: CASSPGQGADTQYF. The CDR3 DNA sequence: TGTGCCAGCAGCCCGGGACAGGGGGCAGATACGCAGTATTTT.

The rearrangement joins TRBV4-3 to TRBJ1-5, with D perhaps matching TRBD1 (5 bases). V gave up 0 bases and J gave up 6 bases, with 12 bases separating them. Germline V gene sequence: CDR1 LGHNA, CDR2 YSLEER. CDR3 length: 15 amino acids. The CDR3 spells CASSQDQTGVQPQHF. DNA for the CDR3: TGCGCCAGCAGCCAAGATCAAACAGGTGTTCAGCCCCAGCATTTT.

The genes are TRBV5-1 and TRBJ1-2, with 10 bases identical to TRBD1. V was pared by 0 bases and J by 5 bases, with 4 bases of the junction left unmatched. Germline values: CDR1 SGHRS, CDR2 YFSETQ. CDR3 length: 15 residues. CDR3: CASSLGQGAQYGYTF. CDR3 bases: TGCGCCAGCAGCTTGGGACAGGGGGCGCAATATGGCTACACCTTC. The variable domain in full, completed from reference TRBV5-1 and TRBJ1-2, reads KAGVTQTPRYLIKTRGQQVTLSCSPISGHRSVSWYQQTPGQGLQFLFEYFSETQRNKGNFPGRFSGRQFSNSRSEMNVSTLELGDSALYLCASSLGQGAQYGYTFGSGTRLTVV.

The genes are TRBV30 and TRBJ1-1; 7 nucleotides line up with TRBD1. V lost 5 bases and J lost 4; bases outside the gene matches: 7. This CDR3 spans 13 amino acids. Looked up from germline, CDR1 is GTSNPN and CDR2 is SVGIG (reference sequence). For the CDR3, the DNA is TGTGCCTGGCGACAGGGCTGGGTCACTGAAGCTTTCTTT. Encoded protein: CAWRQGWVTEAFF.

The CDR3 bases are TGTGCCAGCAGCAAGGCCCCTAGACTAGCGGGGTACAATGAGCAGTTCTTC. Translating it yields CASSKAPRLAGYNEQFF. The chain links TRBV5-4 to TRBJ2-1, with TRBD2 matching over 11 bases. V gave up 4 bases and J gave up 4 bases; unmatched junction bases: 10. Germline V CDR1 and CDR2: SGHNT, YYREEE (reference sequence). The CDR3 contains 17 residues. The whole variable domain, filled in from reference TRBV5-4 and TRBJ2-1, reads ETGVTQSPTHLIKTRGQQVTLRCSSQSGHNTVSWYQQALGQGPQFIFQYYREEENGRGNFPPRFSGLQFPNYSSELNVNALELDDSALYLCASSKAPRLAGYNEQFFGPGTRLTVL.

In regard to this clone: Mismatch with germline at one junction end may stem from a read error. The chain combines TRBV11-2 with TRBJ1-1; the D is unclear. The CDR3 loop spans 14 amino acids. Germline V CDR1 and CDR2: SGHAT, FQNNGV. The CDR3 sequence: CASSLERHVTEAFF. The CDR3 DNA reads TGTGCTAGCAGCTTAGAGCGGCATGTTACTGAAGCTTTCTTT.

The chain uses TRBV30 and TRBJ1-1; the D gene is possibly TRBD1 (5 bases). This CDR3 spans 13 amino acids. V dropped 6 bases and J dropped 1 base, with 12 bases sitting between them. Germline V gene data show CDR1 as GTSNPN and CDR2 as SVGIG (reference sequence). The CDR3, as DNA: TGTGCCTGCAGGCGACAGTCGAACACTGAAGCTTTCTTT. This encodes CACRRQSNTEAFF.

This chain uses TRBV15 with TRBJ1-1, with D tentatively TRBD1 (5 bases). V dropped 5 bases and J dropped 1 base, with 14 bases sitting between them. CDR1 is LNHNV and CDR2 is YYDKDF in the germline V gene (reference sequence). The CDR3 spans 15 residues. The CDR3 DNA follows: TGTGCCACCAGCCCCCTTAGTGGGGCGAACACTGAAGCTTTCTTT. This translates into CATSPLSGANTEAFF.

The CDR3 DNA follows: TGTGCCAGCAGCCAACCGAAAGGGGGGGGCTCCTACGAGCAGTACTTC. Amino acids: CASSQPKGGGSYEQYF. The chain uses TRBV2 and TRBJ2-7; D perhaps matches TRBD2 (7 bases). The CDR3 spans 16 residues. The germline V gene has CDR1 SNHLY and CDR2 FYNNEI. Trimming removed 6 bases from V and 0 bases from J, with 18 bases in between. The variable domain in full, completed from reference TRBV2 and TRBJ2-7, reads EPEVTQTPSHQVTQMGQEVILRCVPISNHLYFYWYRQILGQKVEFLVSFYNNEISEKSEIFDDQFSVERPDGSNFTLKIRSTKLEDSAMYFCASSQPKGGGSYEQYFGPGTRLTVT.

The V call is TRBV6-6, the J call TRBJ1-2; 7 nucleotides align to TRBD1. With V trimmed by 6 bases and J by 6 bases, 4 bases remained unmatched. Germline V CDR1 and CDR2: MNHNY, SVGAGI (reference sequence). The length of the CDR3 is 12 residues. The CDR3 sequence is CASRSDRDGYTF. CDR3 in DNA: TGTGCCAGCAGATCCGACAGGGATGGCTACACCTTC.

The gene calls are TRBV5-5 and TRBJ2-2; D ambiguous. CDR1 is SGHKS and CDR2 is YYEKEE in the germline V gene (reference sequence). V lost 2 bases and J lost 4, with 9 bases in between. The CDR3 extends over 14 amino acids. The CDR3 reads CASSLASVTGELFF. As DNA, the CDR3 is TGTGCCAGCAGCTTAGCCTCCGTCACCGGGGAGCTGTTTTTT.

This clone is a singleton in its sample. The genes are TRBV18 and TRBJ1-2; 8 bases align to TRBD1. Germline lookup yields CDR1 KGHSH and CDR2 LQKENI. CDR3 length: 14 amino acids. V lost 3 bases, J lost 3 bases, and 3 bases stayed unmatched. This CDR3 is CASSPAGGDYGYTF. The CDR3 DNA follows: TGTGCCAGCTCACCGGCAGGGGGCGACTATGGCTACACCTTC.

Only a few counts were recorded for this clone. This chain uses TRBV5-4 with TRBJ2-2, with 7 bases matching TRBD2. From germline, CDR1 is SGHNT and CDR2 YYREEE (reference sequence). The CDR3 is 15 amino acids. The V segment lost 2 bases and the J segment 6 bases; nucleotides outside the gene matches: 7. The DNA for the CDR3 is TGTGCCAGCAGCTTCGGTCCAGCGGGATCCGGGGAGCTGTTTTTT. Its translation is CASSFGPAGSGELFF.

This clone was detected once. The chain uses TRBV14 and TRBJ1-1; D gene unclear. Germline loops: CDR1 SGHDN, CDR2 FVKESK. The CDR3 is 13 residues long. Trimming took 3 bases from V and 3 from J, leaving 8 bases between them. CDR3 coding DNA: TGTGCCAGCAGCCAGCTCGGGGACACTGAAGCTTTCTTT. Encoded protein: CASSQLGDTEAFF.

The chain carries TRBV21-1 and TRBJ1-2; TRBD1, the D gene given by the table, was not confirmed from the DNA. TRBV21-1 corresponds to a pseudogene. The length of the CDR3 is 12 residues. Written as DNA, the CDR3 is TGTGCCAGCACCGAGCAGGGATATGGCTACACCTTC. Its translation is CASTEQGYGYTF.

V and J are TRBV10-3 and TRBJ2-7; 9 bases match TRBD2. Germline V CDR1 and CDR2: ENHRY, SYGVKD. Trimming cost V 4 bases and J 5 bases; bases outside gene matches: 6. The CDR3 length is 14 residues. CDR3 sequence reads: CAISGPGLANEQYF. The CDR3 DNA follows: TGTGCCATCAGTGGCCCGGGACTAGCTAACGAGCAGTACTTC.

This clone was detected once. V usage is TRBV5-1 and J usage is TRBJ2-3, with 7 bases aligning to TRBD2. After removal of 0 bases from V and 0 bases from J, the junction contained 4 bases not matched to a gene. Germline V CDR1 and CDR2: SGHRS, YFSETQ. This CDR3 has 16 residues. CDR3 sequence: CASSLDSGGSTDTQYF. The CDR3 nucleotides read TGCGCCAGCAGCTTGGATTCGGGGGGTAGCACAGATACGCAGTATTTT.

This clone turned up a few times. The rearrangement uses TRBV19 and TRBJ1-4; 9 positions agree with TRBD1. The CDR3 length is 19 residues. Germline V gene data show CDR1 as LNHDA and CDR2 as SQIVND (reference sequence). With V trimmed by 4 bases and J by 0 bases, 12 bases remained unmatched. DNA of the CDR3: TGTGCCAGTAGTACAGCCGGGACAGGGACCATTCCAACTAATGAAAAACTGTTTTTT. This encodes CASSTAGTGTIPTNEKLFF.